This entry describes one T cell receptor (beta chain). What it binds is unknown. TCRdb keeps only in-frame clones here, not all; method: immunoSEQ multiplex PCR. Of 440,000 or so clones listed, around 92% are singletons. This CDR3 comprises 11 residues. Trimming left V 4 bases short and J 7 bases short, with 7 bases between. Treatment: approximately 18 received Ad26.COV2.S at low or high dose, single or two shots; a few received placebo; per-sample allocation not given. After the first vaccine or placebo injection, samples were drawn on day 63. The administered vaccine (an Ad26 vector) expressed Wuhan-strain SARS-CoV-2 spike. This sample stems from a study of Ad26.COV2.S vaccination and SARS-CoV-2 variants. Study results and limitations: Spike-specific CD8+ and CD4+ T cell responses reportedly showed substantial breadth after vaccination. While placebo recipients had lower spike-specific TCR breadth, vaccine recipients had more.

Sample: peripheral blood, taken in a trial of Ad26.COV2.S vaccine versus placebo. The sequence derives from a person between 18 and 59 years old who received the Ad26.COV2.S COVID-19 vaccine or a placebo. This chain links TRBV12-3 or TRBV12-4 with TRBJ1-2; D call uncertain. This CDR3 is CASSSLGGYTF. DNA of the CDR3: TGTGCCAGCAGTTCATTAGGTGGCTACACCTTC.